These 26 T cell receptor beta chains originate from one sample sequenced in a study of monozygotic twins with inflammatory bowel disease. Using the 5' RACE reads, TCRdb records one entry per CDR3 protein without DNA. With more than 300,000 distinct CDR3 sequences in the sample, the ten largest clones hold over 5%. Sequencing was done on a sample of blood. These receptors all come from a human donor with ulcerative colitis or Crohn's disease, or a healthy co-twin of an affected twin (not recorded which).

The rearrangement joins TRBV30 to TRBJ1-6; TCRdb lists TRBD1, though no DNA is available to test this call. Germline V CDR1 and CDR2: GTSNPN, SVGIG (reference sequence). The CDR3 is made up of 15 amino acids. The CDR3 sequence is CAWSLDRGRNSPLHF.

This sequence joins TRBV7-2 and TRBJ2-7. The CDR3 is 13 residues long. Germline CDR1 reads SGHTA; CDR2 reads FQGNSA. The CDR3: CASSLKRTDEQYF.

This chain's CDR3 is CASSSYTLRDRRGYTF. V and J are TRBV7-2 and TRBJ1-2; TCRdb proposes TRBD1, but this gene call is untestable without DNA. The CDR3 totals 16 residues. The germline CDR1 and CDR2 sequences are SGHTA and FQGNSA.

This chain joins TRBV7-2 and TRBJ2-7. Germline V gives CDR1 SGHTA, CDR2 FQGNSA. The CDR3 has 14 amino acids. CDR3 residues: CASTLSGPSYEQYF. The full variable domain, in which reference TRBV7-2 and TRBJ2-7 provide the parts outside the CDR3, is GAGVSQSPSNKVTEKGKDVELRCDPISGHTALYWYRQSLGQGLEFLIYFQGNSAPDKSGLPSDRFSAERTGGSVSTLTIQRTQQEDSAVYLCASTLSGPSYEQYFGPGTRLTVT.

The chain couples TRBV5-1 to TRBJ2-3; TCRdb lists TRBD2, though no DNA is available to test this call. CDR3 length equals 15 residues. CDR1 is SGHRS and CDR2 is YFSETQ in the germline V gene. The CDR3 here is CASSRFSDPADTQYF.

The V gene is TRBV5-4, the J gene TRBJ2-1; TCRdb lists TRBD2, though no DNA is available to test this call. CDR3 size: 19 residues. Per germline, CDR1 SGHNT and CDR2 YYREEE (reference sequence). CDR3 residues: CASSLATGRATSGNNEQFF.

The V call is TRBV5-1, the J call TRBJ2-7. Germline V gives CDR1 SGHRS, CDR2 YFSETQ. This CDR3 is built from 17 residues. CDR3 sequence reads: CASSLGSDRVTTYEQYF.

The rearrangement uses TRBV10-3 and TRBJ2-3; there is no DNA to check the TCRdb D call of TRBD1. The V gene's germline CDR1 is ENHRY and CDR2 SYGVKD. The CDR3 has 15 residues. The CDR3 loop reads CAISDEGARTDTQYF.

The V gene is TRBV28, the J gene TRBJ1-5. The germline gives CDR1 MDHEN, CDR2 SYDVKM. The CDR3 consists of 14 residues. This CDR3 is CASSFPVRGQPQHF. Using reference TRBV28 and TRBJ1-5 for the parts outside the CDR3, the full variable domain is DVKVTQSSRYLVKRTGEKVFLECVQDMDHENMFWYRQDPGLGLRLIYFSYDVKMKEKGDIPEGYSVSREKKERFSLILESASTNQTSMYLCASSFPVRGQPQHFGDGTRLSIL.

J is TRBJ2-5 and V is TRBV19. This CDR3 spans 14 amino acids. CDR1 is LNHDA, CDR2 SQIVND, per germline (reference sequence). This CDR3 is CASSPRRGPETQYF.

The genes are TRBV20-1 and TRBJ2-2; the TRBD1 assignment by TCRdb is unverifiable without DNA. This CDR3 is built from 15 residues. CDR1 is DFQATT, CDR2 SNEGSKA, per germline (reference sequence). CDR3 region: CSARPFGGVAGELFF.

V is TRBV5-6 and J is TRBJ2-4; lacking DNA, the TRBD1 call made by TCRdb goes unchecked. Germline assignment: CDR1 SGHDT and CDR2 YYEEEE. The CDR3 spans 14 residues. The CDR3: CASSPDGGANIQYF.

The CDR3 is CASSMSWQSGGYTF. The chain joins TRBV19 to TRBJ1-2; with no DNA, the TCRdb D assignment of TRBD1 cannot be verified. Looked up from germline, CDR1 is LNHDA and CDR2 is SQIVND (reference sequence). The CDR3 has 14 residues.

The chain employs TRBV28 and TRBJ1-4; TCRdb lists TRBD1, though no DNA is available to test this call. The CDR3 loop spans 14 amino acids. Germline lookup yields CDR1 MDHEN and CDR2 SYDVKM. The CDR3 loop is CASSLAGANEKLFF.

The V and J genes are TRBV2 and TRBJ2-3; there is no DNA to check the TCRdb D call of TRBD2. Germline V gene data show CDR1 as SNHLY and CDR2 as FYNNEI. The CDR3 totals 14 residues. CDR3 sequence: CASSLGPAVDTQYF.

V gene TRBV7-9 combines with J gene TRBJ2-2. This CDR3 contains 14 residues. Germline-derived CDR1 and CDR2 are SEHNR and FQNEAQ (reference sequence). CDR3 residues: CASSKDGNTGELFF.

The chain joins TRBV6-5 to TRBJ2-1. The CDR3 is 13 residues long. Germline CDR1 MNHEY, CDR2 SVGAGI. CDR3 protein: CASSYSGTSLEFF.

The rearrangement uses TRBV5-1 and TRBJ2-7; TCRdb's assignment of TRBD1 cannot be checked, as there is no DNA. The germline V gene encodes CDR1 SGHRS and CDR2 YFSETQ. The CDR3 loop spans 16 amino acids. CDR3 amino acids: CASSPYRQGTSYEQYF.

The chain recombines TRBV12-3 or TRBV12-4 with TRBJ1-5; the TRBD1 assignment by TCRdb is unverifiable without DNA. The CDR3 consists of 15 residues. CDR3: CASSRLGDSNQPQHF.

V gene TRBV28 combines with J gene TRBJ2-7; TCRdb names TRBD1, which stays unverified in the absence of DNA. The CDR3 sequence is 13 residues long. CDR1 and CDR2 from the germline V gene are MDHEN and SYDVKM. CDR3 in amino acids: CASSLYRGHEQYF.

V usage is TRBV6-5 and J usage is TRBJ2-1; TCRdb designates TRBD1, a call that cannot be tested without DNA. CDR3 size: 15 residues. The germline V gene has CDR1 MNHEY and CDR2 SVGAGI. CDR3 protein: CASSYDPGGWNEQFF.

The chain combines TRBV15 with TRBJ2-7. CDR1 is LNHNV, CDR2 YYDKDF, per germline (reference sequence). CDR3 length equals 14 residues. CDR3: CATSRAGLAYEQYF.

This chain links TRBV6-1 with TRBJ2-2; with no DNA, the TCRdb D assignment of TRBD1 cannot be verified. The germline gives CDR1 MNHNS, CDR2 SASEGT. The length of the CDR3 is 16 residues. This CDR3 reads CASTPFRATNTGELFF.

V usage is TRBV6-5 and J usage is TRBJ2-7; the TCRdb D gene call, TRBD1, has no DNA to confirm it. The CDR3 consists of 15 residues. Germline V gene sequence: CDR1 MNHEY, CDR2 SVGAGI. The CDR3 spells CASSYSSGGSFEQYF.

The chain uses TRBV20-1 and TRBJ1-1. The CDR3 is 14 residues long. CDR1 is DFQATT, CDR2 SNEGSKA, per germline (reference sequence). This CDR3 reads CSASSGFRNTEAFF.

This sequence joins TRBV28 and TRBJ2-5; TCRdb's D call, TRBD1, is unchecked because there is no DNA. Germline loops: CDR1 MDHEN, CDR2 SYDVKM. The CDR3 covers 14 residues. CDR3 loop: CASSQAGKQETQYF.